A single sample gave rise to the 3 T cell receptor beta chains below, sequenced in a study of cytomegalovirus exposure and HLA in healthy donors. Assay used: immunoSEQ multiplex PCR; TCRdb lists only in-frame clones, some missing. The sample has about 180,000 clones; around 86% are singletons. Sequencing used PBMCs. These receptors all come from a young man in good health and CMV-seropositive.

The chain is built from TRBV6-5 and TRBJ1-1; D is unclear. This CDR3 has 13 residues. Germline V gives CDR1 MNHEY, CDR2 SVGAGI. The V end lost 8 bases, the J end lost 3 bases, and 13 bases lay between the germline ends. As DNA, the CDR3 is TGTGCCAGCCGTCTTCGAGGGTACACTGAAGCTTTCTTT. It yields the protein CASRLRGYTEAFF.

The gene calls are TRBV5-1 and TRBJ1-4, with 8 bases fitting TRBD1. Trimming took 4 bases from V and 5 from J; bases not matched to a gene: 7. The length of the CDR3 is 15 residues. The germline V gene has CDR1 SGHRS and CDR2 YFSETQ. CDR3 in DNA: TGCGCCAGCAGCGTCACAGGGGGTCGAAATGAAAAACTGTTTTTT. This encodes CASSVTGGRNEKLFF.

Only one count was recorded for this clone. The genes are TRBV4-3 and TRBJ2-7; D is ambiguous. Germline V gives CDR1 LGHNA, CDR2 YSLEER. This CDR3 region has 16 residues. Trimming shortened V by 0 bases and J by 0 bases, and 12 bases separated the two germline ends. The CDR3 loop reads CASSQDRERRSYEQYF. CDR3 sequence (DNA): TGCGCCAGCAGCCAAGATCGAGAGCGACGCTCCTACGAGCAGTACTTC.